This T cell receptor (beta chain) came from a study of control samples from healthy donors and cancer patients. Generated by immunoSEQ multiplex PCR, the TCRdb table keeps only in-frame clones and is missing some. The profile covers 100,000 to 150,000 clones, with about 95% appearing a single time and 3.6% taken by the ten largest. Trimming pared 7 bases from V and 9 bases from J, leaving 10 bases between. In germline, CDR1 is MDHEN, CDR2 SYDVKM. This CDR3 is 11 amino acids long. The sample taken for sequencing was blood. This clonotype was obtained from a man younger than 40 in good health. The chain has TRBV28 and TRBJ2-4, with D possibly matching TRBD2 (6 bases). CDR3 bases: TGTGCCAGCACCCGGGGGAGCATTCAGTACTTC. Protein product: CASTRGSIQYF.